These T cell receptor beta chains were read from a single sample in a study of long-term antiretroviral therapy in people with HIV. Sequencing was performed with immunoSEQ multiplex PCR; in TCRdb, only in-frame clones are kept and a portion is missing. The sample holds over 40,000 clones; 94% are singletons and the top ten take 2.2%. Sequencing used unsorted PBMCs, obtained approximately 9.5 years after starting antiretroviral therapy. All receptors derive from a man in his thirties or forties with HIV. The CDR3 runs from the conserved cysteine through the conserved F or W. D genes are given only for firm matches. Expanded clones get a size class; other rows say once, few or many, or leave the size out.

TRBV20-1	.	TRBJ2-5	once	TGCAGTGCCGCCGGACGGGAGACCCAGTACTTC	CSAAGRETQYF
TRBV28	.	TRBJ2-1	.	TGTGCCAGCAGCAAACCATACAGGGCCTACAATGAGCAGTTCTTC	CASSKPYRAYNEQFF
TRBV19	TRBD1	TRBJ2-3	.	TGTGCCAGTAGGGGGACAGGGTGGATGGTAGATACGCAGTATTTT	CASRGTGWMVDTQYF
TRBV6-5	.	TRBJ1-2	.	TGTGCCAGCAGTTACTGGGCAGAAGGAACTAACTATGGCTACACCTTC	CASSYWAEGTNYGYTF
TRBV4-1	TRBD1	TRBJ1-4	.	TGCGCCAGCAGTACCCAGGGGGCTAAAGGTGAAAAACTGTTTTTT	CASSTQGAKGEKLFF
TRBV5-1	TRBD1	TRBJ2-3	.	TGCGCCAGCGGGGGGGACAGGGGCTACACAGATACGCAGTATTTT	CASGGDRGYTDTQYF
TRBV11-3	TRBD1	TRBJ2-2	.	TGTGCCAGCAGCCATACAGGGGGCTCGTACACCGGGGAGCTGTTTTTT	CASSHTGGSYTGELFF
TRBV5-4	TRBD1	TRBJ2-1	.	TGTGCCAGCAGCACGTCCGGGACAGGGGTGAATGAGCAGTTCTTC	CASSTSGTGVNEQFF
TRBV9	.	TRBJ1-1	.	TGTGCCAGCAGCGTAGTGGAACGATACACTGAAGCTTTCTTT	CASSVVERYTEAFF
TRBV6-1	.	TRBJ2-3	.	TGTGCCAGCACTTATATTGGCACAGATACGCAGTATTTT	CASTYIGTDTQYF
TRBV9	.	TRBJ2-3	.	TGTGCCAGCAGCGTAAAGGAGTGGACTCGACCTGGGGATACGCAGTATTTT	CASSVKEWTRPGDTQYF
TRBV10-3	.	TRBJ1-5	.	TGTGCCATCAGTGACCAAGCACAGGGAGATCAGCCCCAGCATTTT	CAISDQAQGDQPQHF
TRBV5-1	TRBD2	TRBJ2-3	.	TGCGCCAGCAATGGGACTAGCGGGGGGATTAAGGGAGATACGCAGTATTTT	CASNGTSGGIKGDTQYF
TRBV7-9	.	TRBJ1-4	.	TGTGCCAGCAGCGAAGCGGGGGAGAGGAATGAAAAACTGTTTTTT	CASSEAGERNEKLFF
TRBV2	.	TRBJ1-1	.	TGTGCCAGCTCAAGTCAGGGGAACACTGAAGCTTTCTTT	CASSSQGNTEAFF
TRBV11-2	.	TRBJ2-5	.	TGTGCCAGCAGCTTAGACAGGACTGGGGGTTCCCAAGAGACCCAGTACTTC	CASSLDRTGGSQETQYF
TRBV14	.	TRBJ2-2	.	TGTGCCAGCAGCCCCAAGACTAGCTCAAGGGGGACCGGGGAGCTGTTTTTT	CASSPKTSSRGTGELFF
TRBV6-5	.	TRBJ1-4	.	TGTGCCAGCAGTTACTCGTTTGGTGAAAAACTGTTTTTT	CASSYSFGEKLFF
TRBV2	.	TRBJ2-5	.	TGTGCCAACCGGGCACAACAAGTGGAAGGGACCCAGTACTTC	CANRAQQVEGTQYF
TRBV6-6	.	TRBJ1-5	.	TGTGCCGCAAGACAAGTTTATAGCAATCAGCCCCAGCATTTT	CAARQVYSNQPQHF
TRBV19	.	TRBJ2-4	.	TGTGCCAGTAGTACAGGGGTAGCCAAAAACATTCAGTACTTC	CASSTGVAKNIQYF
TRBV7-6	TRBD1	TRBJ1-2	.	TGTGCCAGCAGCTTACTCCTGACAGGGGGCCTTGGCTACACCTTC	CASSLLLTGGLGYTF
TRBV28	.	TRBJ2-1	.	TGTGCCAGCCTCCGGGAGATTGGGAACAATGAGCAGTTCTTC	CASLREIGNNEQFF
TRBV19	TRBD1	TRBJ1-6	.	TGTGCCAGTAGTACCTCAAGACAGGGTTCGGATTCACCCCTCCACTTT	CASSTSRQGSDSPLHF
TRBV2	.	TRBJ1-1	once	TGTGCCAGCAGCCAGGGGAGGCCTGAAGCTTTCTTT	CASSQGRPEAFF
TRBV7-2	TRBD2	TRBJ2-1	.	TGTGCCAGCAGCTTTTCGCGGGGGAGTTACAATGAGCAGTTCTTC	CASSFSRGSYNEQFF
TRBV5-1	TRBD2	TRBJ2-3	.	TGCGCCAGCAGCTTTTCTAGCGGGGGGGGTACAGATACGCAGTATTTT	CASSFSSGGGTDTQYF
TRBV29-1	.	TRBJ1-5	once	TGCAGCGTTGAAGACGGACACAATCAGCCCCAGCATTTT	CSVEDGHNQPQHF
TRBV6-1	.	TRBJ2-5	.	TGTGCCAGCAGTGAAGCGTACCAAGAGACCCAGTACTTC	CASSEAYQETQYF
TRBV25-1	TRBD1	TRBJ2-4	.	TGTGCCAGCAGTGGATCCGCCTGGACAGGGGAAAACATTCAGTACTTC	CASSGSAWTGENIQYF
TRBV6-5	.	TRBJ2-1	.	TGTGCCAGCAGTTACTCCCCCTGGCTAGCCGATGAGCAGTTCTTC	CASSYSPWLADEQFF
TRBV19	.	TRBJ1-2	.	TGTGCCAGTATCTGGGGGACAACAGGTGACTACACCTTC	CASIWGTTGDYTF
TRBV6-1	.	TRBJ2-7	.	TGTGCCAGCCGGTGGGGGGTAACCTACGAGCAGTACTTC	CASRWGVTYEQYF
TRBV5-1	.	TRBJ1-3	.	TGCGCCAGCAGCTTGGTGGAGGGGGCTGGAAACACCATATATTTT	CASSLVEGAGNTIYF
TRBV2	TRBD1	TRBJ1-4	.	TGTGCCAGCAGTGTAGGACAGGGGGCATTTGAAAAACTGTTTTTT	CASSVGQGAFEKLFF
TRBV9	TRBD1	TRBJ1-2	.	TGTGCCAGCAGCGCCCTCTCGACAGGGGGTCACTATGGCTACACCTTC	CASSALSTGGHYGYTF
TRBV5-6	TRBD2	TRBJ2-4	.	TGTGCCAGCAGCTCGCGGGGGGTTCTTAGATCAAACATTCAGTACTTC	CASSSRGVLRSNIQYF
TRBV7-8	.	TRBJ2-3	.	TGTGCCAGCAGCCTCGGGGTTACGCAGTATTTT	CASSLGVTQYF
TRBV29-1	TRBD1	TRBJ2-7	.	TGCAGCGTTACCTCCGGGACAGGGGACTCCTACGAGCAGTACTTC	CSVTSGTGDSYEQYF
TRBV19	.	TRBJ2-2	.	TGTGCCAGTAGTATAGTGGGGGGGGCCACCGGGGAGCTGTTTTTT	CASSIVGGATGELFF
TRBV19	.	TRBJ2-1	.	TGTGCCAGTGGGACGGTGAGCTCCTACAATGAGCAGTTCTTC	CASGTVSSYNEQFF
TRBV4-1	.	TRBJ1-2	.	TGCGCCAGCAGCCAAGAACTCAGTTGGGTGAAGGATGGCTACACCTTC	CASSQELSWVKDGYTF
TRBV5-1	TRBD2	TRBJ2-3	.	TGCGCCAGCAGCTACAGCGGGGGGACGACAGATACGCAGTATTTT	CASSYSGGTTDTQYF
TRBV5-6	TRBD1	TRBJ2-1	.	TGTGCCAGCAGCATGGGGGACAGGGCCTACAATGAGCAGTTCTTC	CASSMGDRAYNEQFF
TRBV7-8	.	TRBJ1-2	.	TGTGCCAGCAGCTTAGGGGGATCAGGCTATGGCTACACCTTC	CASSLGGSGYGYTF